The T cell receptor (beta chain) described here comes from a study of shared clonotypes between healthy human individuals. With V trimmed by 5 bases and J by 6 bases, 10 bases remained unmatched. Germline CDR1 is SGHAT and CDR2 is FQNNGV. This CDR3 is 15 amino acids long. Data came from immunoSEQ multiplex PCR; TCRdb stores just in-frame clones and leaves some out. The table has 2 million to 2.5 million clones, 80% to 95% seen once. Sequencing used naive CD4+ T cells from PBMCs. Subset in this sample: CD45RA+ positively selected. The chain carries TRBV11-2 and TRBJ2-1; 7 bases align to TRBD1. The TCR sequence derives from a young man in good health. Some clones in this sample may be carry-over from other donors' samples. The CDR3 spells CASSPWDRKGNEQFF. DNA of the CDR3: TGTGCCAGCAGCCCGTGGGACAGAAAAGGCAATGAGCAGTTCTTC.